This TCR beta chain stems from a study of blood T cell repertoires in COVID-19 (dated by TCRdb to 2020 to 2021). Turning to the overall study: Collaborator samples came from the United States, Italy and Spain and covered acute and convalescent phases of COVID-19. The prospective study material was composed of cDNA or gDNA derived from T cells, B-cell-depleted T cells, or PBMCs. Subjects who had been exposed to COVID-19, were actively infected with it, or had recovered from it provided the deeply sampled blood TCRbeta repertoires that made up the dataset. A freely available public database, intended as a resource for researchers studying the immune response to SARS-CoV-2, is where the repertoires were released. Samples came from the ongoing ImmuneRACE study (first 160 participants) plus 1,254 subjects from 6 global collaborators. Nearly every sample came with metadata listing a de-identified subject ID, COVID-19 status, age in years and sex. Where available, HLA class I and class II types were taken from metadata supplied by the sample provider and were not determined by assay-based typing.

Enrolling through a virtual design, the prospective study's participants ranged in age from about 18 to 89 years and lived across roughly 24 United States geographic areas. In the prospective study, cohorts were assigned on the basis of participant-reported clinical history obtained from a screening survey and a study questionnaire. ImmuneRACE Cohort 3 recovered participants were defined by two consecutive negative NP/OP PCR tests, healthcare professional clearance, or symptom resolution. Each participant in the prospective study had whole blood, serum and a nasopharyngeal or oropharyngeal swab collected by mobile phlebotomists. Additional blood draws and questionnaires over a 2-month period could optionally be provided by prospective study participants. Blood samples from the prospective study were shipped frozen or at room temperature prior to DNA extraction. TCRbeta CDR3 regions were amplified from genomic DNA by means of the immunoSEQ Assay, a bias-controlled multiplex PCR. On the study's bioinformatics: Within the assay, amplification of reference gene primers was used to estimate how many nucleated cells each sample contained. To quantify the absolute abundance of each unique TCRbeta CDR3 rearrangement, sequence reads were collapsed and filtered. For each sample, productive Simpson clonality was calculated as the square root of Simpson's diversity index across productive rearrangements. The source is immuneACCESS, and TCRdb retained only in-frame sequences with V and J called. Part of the clones is not carried over; for the studies checked, unresolved V genes explain less than half of this, and the remainder is unexplained. D and trimming come from the DNA, and the V and J calls and clone size come from that table. Recorded for this sample are about 210,000 clones; about 81% of them occurred a single time. Of the sample, 7.5% to 10% falls within the top ten clones.

V is trimmed back by 3 bases and J by 8 bases, and the junction contains 9 bases that no gene match accounts for. From cysteine to phenylalanine, the CDR3 is 16 amino acids long. Just CDR3 DNA is preserved here, 48 bases in frame from base 1. CDR1 and CDR2 (SGDLS, YYNGEE) derive from the germline V gene. The paper's findings and limits, for the study overall: Clinical and demographic metadata were provided uncurated, with the amount varying by source and participant.

Notes on this clone: The clone's antigen remains unknown. No base-level quality is on record; no much larger clone is a single base apart.

Sequencing was carried out using PBMCs or T cells enriched from blood (not recorded which). Here the chain combines TRBV9 and TRBJ2-1, with 12 bases in between that match TRBD2. The receptor's source is a man aged 35 to 55 who had recovered from COVID-19. The DNA sequence is as follows: TGTGCCAGCAGCGCCCCGACTAGCGGGAGTTTTGATGAGCAGTTCTTC. It is translated as CASSAPTSGSFDEQFF. The reference TRBV9 and TRBJ2-1 proteins fill in what lies around the CDR3, so the full variable domain reads DSGVTQTPKHLITATGQRVTLRCSPRSGDLSVYWYQQSLDQGLQFLIQYYNGEERAKGNILERFSAQQFPDLHSELNLSSLELGDSALYFCASSAPTSGSFDEQFFGPGTRLTVL.